The subject of this entry is one TCR beta chain. A single record per CDR3 protein comes from TCRdb applying MiXCR to the 5' RACE reads. The sample holds 63,000 or so distinct CDR3 sequences, 15% to 20% seen once. This sample was included in a study of T cells of healthy individuals. The CDR3 runs 15 residues. V gave up 4 bases and J gave up 0 bases, with 10 bases separating them. The germline V gene encodes CDR1 LGHNA and CDR2 YNFKEQ. This chain uses TRBV4-2 with TRBJ1-5, with D unresolved. The sequence came from a human donor in good health. In DNA, the CDR3 is TGTGCCAGCAGCCCCCGCGAAAATAGCAATCAGCCCCAGCATTTT. This translates into CASSPRENSNQPQHF.